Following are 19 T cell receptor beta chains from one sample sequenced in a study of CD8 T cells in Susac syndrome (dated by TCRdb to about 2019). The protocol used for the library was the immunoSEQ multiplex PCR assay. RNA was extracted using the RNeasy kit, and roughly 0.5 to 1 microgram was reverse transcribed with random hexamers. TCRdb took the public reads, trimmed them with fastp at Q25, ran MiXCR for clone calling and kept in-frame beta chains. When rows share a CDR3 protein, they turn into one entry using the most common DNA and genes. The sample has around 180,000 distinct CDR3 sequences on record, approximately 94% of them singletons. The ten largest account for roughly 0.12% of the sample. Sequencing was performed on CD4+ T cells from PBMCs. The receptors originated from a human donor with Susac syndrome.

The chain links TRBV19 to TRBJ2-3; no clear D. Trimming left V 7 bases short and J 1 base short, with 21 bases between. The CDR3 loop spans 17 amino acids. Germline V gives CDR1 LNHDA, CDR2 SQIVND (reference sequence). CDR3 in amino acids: CASNKRFRDGGTDTQYF. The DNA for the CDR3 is TGTGCCAGTAACAAAAGGTTCCGTGATGGGGGCACAGATACGCAGTATTTT.

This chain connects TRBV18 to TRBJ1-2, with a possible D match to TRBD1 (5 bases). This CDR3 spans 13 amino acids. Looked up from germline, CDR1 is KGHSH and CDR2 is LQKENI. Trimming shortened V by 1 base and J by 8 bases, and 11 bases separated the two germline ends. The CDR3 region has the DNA TGTGCCAGCTCACCACTCGTAGGGGAAGGCTACACCTTC. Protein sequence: CASSPLVGEGYTF.

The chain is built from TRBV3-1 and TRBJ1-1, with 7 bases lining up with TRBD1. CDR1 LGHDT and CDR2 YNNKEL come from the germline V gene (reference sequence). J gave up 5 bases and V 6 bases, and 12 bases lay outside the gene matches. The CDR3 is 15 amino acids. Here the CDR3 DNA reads TGTGCCAGCAGTTCAACCGCAGGGGGTTGGACTGAAGCTTTCTTT. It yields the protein CASSSTAGGWTEAFF.

The CDR3 loop is CSARYPEGADSPLHF. The CDR3 region has the DNA TGCAGTGCCCGCTATCCGGAGGGGGCGGATTCACCCCTCCACTTT. This sequence joins TRBV20-1 and TRBJ1-6, with 7 bases fitting TRBD1. Unmatched junction bases numbered 13, after V lost 6 bases and J lost 8 bases. The CDR3 covers 15 residues. Germline CDR1 DFQATT, CDR2 SNEGSKA (reference sequence).

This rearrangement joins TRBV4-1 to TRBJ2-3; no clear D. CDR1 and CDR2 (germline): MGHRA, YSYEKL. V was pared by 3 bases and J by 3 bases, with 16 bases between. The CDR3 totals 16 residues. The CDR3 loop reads CASSQSGSERTDTQYF. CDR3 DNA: TGCGCCAGCAGCCAGTCCGGGTCCGAGAGAACAGATACGCAGTATTTT.

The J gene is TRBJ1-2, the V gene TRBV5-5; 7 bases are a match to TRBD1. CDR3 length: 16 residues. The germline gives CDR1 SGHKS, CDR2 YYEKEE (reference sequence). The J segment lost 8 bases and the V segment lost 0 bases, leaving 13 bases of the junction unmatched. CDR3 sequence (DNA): TGTGCCAGCAGCTTGGGCCCCAGACAGGGTCGGGAGGGCTACACCTTC. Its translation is CASSLGPRQGREGYTF.

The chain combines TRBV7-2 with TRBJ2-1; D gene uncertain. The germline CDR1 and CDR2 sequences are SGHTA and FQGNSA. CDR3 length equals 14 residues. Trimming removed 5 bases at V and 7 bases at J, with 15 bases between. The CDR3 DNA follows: TGTGCCAGCAGCCCCATAAATACGAGAAATGAGCAGTTCTTC. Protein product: CASSPINTRNEQFF.

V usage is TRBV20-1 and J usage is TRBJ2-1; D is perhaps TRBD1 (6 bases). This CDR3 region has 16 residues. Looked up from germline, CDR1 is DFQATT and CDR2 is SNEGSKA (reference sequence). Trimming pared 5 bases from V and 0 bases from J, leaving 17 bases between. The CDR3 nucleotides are TGCAGTGCTCGCCACGCCGGGACACCCTCCTACAATGAGCAGTTCTTC. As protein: CSARHAGTPSYNEQFF.

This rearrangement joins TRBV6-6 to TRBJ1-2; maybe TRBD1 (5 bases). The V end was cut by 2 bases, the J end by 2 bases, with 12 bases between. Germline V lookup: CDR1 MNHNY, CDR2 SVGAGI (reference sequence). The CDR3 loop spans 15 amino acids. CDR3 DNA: TGTGCCAGCAGTTACCGCAGGGACGGGAACTATGGCTACACCTTC. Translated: CASSYRRDGNYGYTF.

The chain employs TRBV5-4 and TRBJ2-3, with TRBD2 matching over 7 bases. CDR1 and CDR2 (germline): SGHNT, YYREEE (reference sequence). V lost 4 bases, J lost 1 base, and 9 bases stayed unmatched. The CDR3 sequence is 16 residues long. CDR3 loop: CASSPGGAGGTDTQYF. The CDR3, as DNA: TGTGCCAGCAGCCCCGGTGGGGCGGGGGGCACAGATACGCAGTATTTT.

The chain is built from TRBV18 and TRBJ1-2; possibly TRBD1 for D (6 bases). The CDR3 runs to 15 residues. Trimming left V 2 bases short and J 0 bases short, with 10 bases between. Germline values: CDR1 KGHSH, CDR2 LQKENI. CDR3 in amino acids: CASSPAGAANYGYTF. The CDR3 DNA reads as TGTGCCAGCTCACCAGCAGGGGCAGCTAACTATGGCTACACCTTC.

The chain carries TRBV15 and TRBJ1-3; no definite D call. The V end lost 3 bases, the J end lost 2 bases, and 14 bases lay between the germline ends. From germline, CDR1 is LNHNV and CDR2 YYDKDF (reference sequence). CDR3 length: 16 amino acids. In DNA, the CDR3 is TGTGCCACCAGCAGGGCATATGATGAACCTGGAAACACCATATATTTT. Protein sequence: CATSRAYDEPGNTIYF.

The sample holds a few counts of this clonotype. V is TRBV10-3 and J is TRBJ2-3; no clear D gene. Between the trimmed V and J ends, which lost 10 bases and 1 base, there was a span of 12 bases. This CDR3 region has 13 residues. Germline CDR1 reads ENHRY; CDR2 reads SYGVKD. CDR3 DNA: TGTGCCACTTCAGATGCCCGCACAGATACGCAGTATTTT. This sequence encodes CATSDARTDTQYF.

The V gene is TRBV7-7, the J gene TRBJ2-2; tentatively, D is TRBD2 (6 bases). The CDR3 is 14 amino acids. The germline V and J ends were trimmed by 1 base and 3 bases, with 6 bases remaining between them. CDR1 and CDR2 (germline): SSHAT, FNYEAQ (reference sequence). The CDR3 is CASSLGEDTGELFF. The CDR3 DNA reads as TGTGCCAGCAGCTTAGGGGAGGACACCGGGGAGCTGTTTTTT.

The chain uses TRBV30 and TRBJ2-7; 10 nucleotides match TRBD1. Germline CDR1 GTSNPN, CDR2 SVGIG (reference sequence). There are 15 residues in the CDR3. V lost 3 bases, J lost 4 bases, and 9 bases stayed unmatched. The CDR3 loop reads CAWSLWDRGLYEQYF. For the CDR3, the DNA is TGTGCCTGGAGCCTCTGGGACAGGGGCTTATACGAGCAGTACTTC.

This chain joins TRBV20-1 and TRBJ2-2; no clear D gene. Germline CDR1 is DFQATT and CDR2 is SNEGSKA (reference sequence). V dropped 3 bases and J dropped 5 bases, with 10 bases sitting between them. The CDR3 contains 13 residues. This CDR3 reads CSASDLGTGELFF. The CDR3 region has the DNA TGCAGTGCTAGCGACTTGGGAACCGGGGAGCTGTTTTTT.

For the CDR3, the DNA is TGTGCCACCAGCAGACCTGGGTGGGCCTCACAAACTGAAGCTTTCTTT. Its translation: CATSRPGWASQTEAFF. The genes are TRBV15 and TRBJ1-1; D gene unclear. V was cut by 2 bases and J by 5 bases, with 18 bases left in between. Germline values: CDR1 LNHNV, CDR2 YYDKDF (reference sequence). This CDR3 contains 16 residues.

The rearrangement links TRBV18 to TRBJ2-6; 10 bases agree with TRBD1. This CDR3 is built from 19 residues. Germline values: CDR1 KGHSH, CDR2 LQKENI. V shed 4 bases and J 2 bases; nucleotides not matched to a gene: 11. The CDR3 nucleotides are TGTGCCAGCTCACGGGACCGGGACAGGGGTATAACTGGGGCCAACGTCCTGACTTTC. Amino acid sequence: CASSRDRDRGITGANVLTF.

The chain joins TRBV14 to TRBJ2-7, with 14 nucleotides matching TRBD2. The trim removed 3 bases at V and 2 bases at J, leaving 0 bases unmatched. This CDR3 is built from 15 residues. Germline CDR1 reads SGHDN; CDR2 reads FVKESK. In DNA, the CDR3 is TGTGCCAGCAGCCAGGGACTAGCGGGGGCCTACGAGCAGTACTTC. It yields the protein CASSQGLAGAYEQYF.